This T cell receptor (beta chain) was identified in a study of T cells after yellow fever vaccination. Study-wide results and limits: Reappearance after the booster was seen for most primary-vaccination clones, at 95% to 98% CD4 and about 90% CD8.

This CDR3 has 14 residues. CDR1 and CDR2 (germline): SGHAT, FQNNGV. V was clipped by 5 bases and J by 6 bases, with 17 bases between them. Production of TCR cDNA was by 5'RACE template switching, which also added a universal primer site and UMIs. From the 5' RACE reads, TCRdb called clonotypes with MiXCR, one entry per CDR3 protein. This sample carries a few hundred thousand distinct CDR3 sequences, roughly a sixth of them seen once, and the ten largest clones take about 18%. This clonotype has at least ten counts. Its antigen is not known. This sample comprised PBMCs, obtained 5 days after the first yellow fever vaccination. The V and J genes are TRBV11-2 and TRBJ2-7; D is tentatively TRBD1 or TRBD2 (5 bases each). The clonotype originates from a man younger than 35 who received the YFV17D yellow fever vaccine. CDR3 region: CASSPWGSVIEQYV. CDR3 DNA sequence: TGTGCCAGCAGCCCCTGGGGGTCAGTCATCGAGCAGTACGTC.